A selection of T cell receptor beta chains follows, all from one sample in a study of shared clonotypes between healthy human individuals. Repertoires were generated with immunoSEQ multiplex PCR, while TCRdb's copy carries only in-frame clones and drops some. Of 1.4 million or so clones in the sample, less than 99% are singletons; the top ten hold 0.3% to 0.45%. Specimen: naive CD4+ T cells sorted from blood. Every receptor here comes from a man aged 25 to 40 in good health. CDR3s include the opening cysteine and the closing phenylalanine or tryptophan. D genes are given only for firm matches. Rows give clone size only sometimes, using once, few, many, or a class for an expanded clone.

v_call	d_call	clone_size	j_call	cdr3_nt	cdr3_aa
TRBV5-6	TRBD1	.	TRBJ1-3	TGTGCCAGCAGCTTCGGACAGGGGGCTACGGGAAACACCATATATTTT	CASSFGQGATGNTIYF
TRBV5-1	.	once	TRBJ2-4	TGCGCCAGCAGCTTGGCCCCGGGGAACAAAAACATTCAGTACTTC	CASSLAPGNKNIQYF
TRBV18	.	.	TRBJ2-1	TGTGCCAGCTCACCACCGACGAGGACCCGGAAATCACGGGATGAGCAGTTCTTC	CASSPPTRTRKSRDEQFF
TRBV6-5	.	.	TRBJ2-5	TGTGCCAGCAGTAAGCCGGGAAAAGAGACCCAGTACTTC	CASSKPGKETQYF
TRBV6-6	TRBD1	.	TRBJ1-5	TGTGCCAGCAGCCTACCGGGACAGAATCAGCCCCAGCATTTT	CASSLPGQNQPQHF
TRBV11-3	.	.	TRBJ2-7	TGTGCCAGCAGCTTGACAGGTTCCGGCGAGCAGTACTTC	CASSLTGSGEQYF
TRBV11-3	.	.	TRBJ2-3	TGTGCCAGCAGCCCCCGGGGAGAAGATACGCAGTATTTT	CASSPRGEDTQYF
TRBV5-1	TRBD1	.	TRBJ2-1	TGCGCCAGCAGCTTGGTTCCGGGACAGAAAGACAATGAGCAGTTCTTC	CASSLVPGQKDNEQFF
TRBV18	TRBD1	.	TRBJ1-2	TGTGCCAGCTCTTCCGGGACAGGAAACTATGGCTACACCTTC	CASSSGTGNYGYTF
TRBV5-1	.	.	TRBJ1-4	TGCGCCAGCAGCAGATCCTCGGTAGAGCGTAATGAAAAACTGTTTTTT	CASSRSSVERNEKLFF
TRBV7-8	.	.	TRBJ2-5	TGTGCCAGCAGCGTAGGGGAACTGAAGACCCAGTACTTC	CASSVGELKTQYF
TRBV28	.	once	TRBJ2-6	TGTGCCAGCAGTTTATTCTCTGGGGCCAACGTCCTGACTTTC	CASSLFSGANVLTF
TRBV7-6	.	.	TRBJ1-3	TGTGCCAGCAGCTTAAGGGGGATAAACTCTGGAAACACCATATATTTT	CASSLRGINSGNTIYF
TRBV9	.	.	TRBJ1-2	TGTGCCAGCAGCGTAGAAGACGGACGGTATAACTATGGCTACACCTTC	CASSVEDGRYNYGYTF
TRBV7-8	.	.	TRBJ2-7	TGTGCCAGCAGCTTAGGTGTGATGTACGAGCAGTACTTC	CASSLGVMYEQYF
TRBV9	.	.	TRBJ2-5	TGTGCCAGCAGCGTAACGGGGAGAAACCAAGAGACCCAGTACTTC	CASSVTGRNQETQYF
TRBV10-3	.	.	TRBJ2-1	TGTGCCACGTTTAGCGGACGGACCTACAATGAGCAGTTCTTC	CATFSGRTYNEQFF
TRBV15	.	.	TRBJ2-7	TGTGCCACCAGCAGAGGCGGAGTATACTACGAGCAGTACTTC	CATSRGGVYYEQYF
TRBV20-1	.	.	TRBJ2-7	TGCAGTGCTAGTAAGGACTACGAGCAGTACTTC	CSASKDYEQYF
TRBV2	TRBD1	.	TRBJ2-7	TGTGCCAGCAGTGTACCGGGACAGGGCACCTACGAGCAGTACTTC	CASSVPGQGTYEQYF
TRBV19	TRBD1	.	TRBJ2-3	TGTGCCAGTAGTACTCACAGGGGGAGGTCCGATACGCAGTATTTT	CASSTHRGRSDTQYF
TRBV30	.	once	TRBJ2-5	TGTGCCTGGAGTCACAAAGAGACCCAGTACTTC	CAWSHKETQYF
TRBV6-1	.	.	TRBJ1-4	TGTGCCAGCAGGACCCGGGGGGCCGGTAATGAAAAACTGTTTTTT	CASRTRGAGNEKLFF
TRBV5-1	TRBD1	.	TRBJ2-1	TGCGCCAGCAGCTTGGCCATCGGTCCGGCCCCAGGGGGCAATGAGCAGTTCTTC	CASSLAIGPAPGGNEQFF
TRBV18	.	.	TRBJ1-1	TGTGCCAGCTCACCACCCCCGGGGGCGGGGACTGAAGCTTTCTTT	CASSPPPGAGTEAFF
TRBV7-3	.	.	TRBJ1-5	TGTGCCAGCAGCGTAAATAGCAATCAGCCCCAGCATTTT	CASSVNSNQPQHF
TRBV30	.	once	TRBJ1-5	TGTGCCTGGAGTAAGGGGTCAGGGAGGGATCAGCCCCAGCATTTT	CAWSKGSGRDQPQHF
TRBV7-6	.	once	TRBJ2-5	TGTGCCAGCAGCTTCTTCAACAAGAGACAAGAGACCCAGTACTTC	CASSFFNKRQETQYF
TRBV19	TRBD1	.	TRBJ1-2	TGTGCCAGTAGTACTAGCCTATCCCCGGGACAGGGGGGATATGGCTACACCTTC	CASSTSLSPGQGGYGYTF
TRBV10-3	.	.	TRBJ1-3	TGTGCCATTCGAGCAGGGCCCCCGGAGGACACCATATATTTT	CAIRAGPPEDTIYF
TRBV2	.	.	TRBJ2-5	TGTGCCAGCAGGCAAGGGTTTTGGGAGACCCAGTACTTC	CASRQGFWETQYF
TRBV27	.	.	TRBJ1-2	TGTGCCAGCAGTTCCACAGGGAAAAACTATGGCTACACCTTC	CASSSTGKNYGYTF
TRBV9	.	.	TRBJ2-3	TGTGCCAGCAGCGTAGGAGGACAAGAGGATTATGGTACGCAGTATTTT	CASSVGGQEDYGTQYF
TRBV28	.	.	TRBJ1-4	TGTGCCAGCAGAGACCTGGCCCTCACAAAACTGTTTTTT	CASRDLALTKLFF
TRBV11-1	.	.	TRBJ2-1	TGTGCCAGCATGGGACCCGGGACTGAGGGGTTCTTC	CASMGPGTEGFF
TRBV6-1	.	.	TRBJ1-1	TGTGCCAGCAGTGAAGGAGCCGACACTGAAGCTTTCTTT	CASSEGADTEAFF
TRBV5-1	TRBD1	.	TRBJ2-5	TGCGCCAGCAGCTCTCAGGGGGCGGGGGAGACCCAGTACTTC	CASSSQGAGETQYF
TRBV2	.	.	TRBJ2-7	TGTGCCAGCAGGATCGACTCCTACGAGCAGTACTTC	CASRIDSYEQYF
TRBV18	.	.	TRBJ1-5	TGTGCCAGCTCACGAGAGGTTTCTGGGGGCGCGGGGCAGCCCCAGCATTTT	CASSREVSGGAGQPQHF
TRBV7-2	.	.	TRBJ2-7	TGTGCCAGCAGCCCGAAGAGGGAACTAACCTACGAGCAGTACTTC	CASSPKRELTYEQYF
TRBV6-1	.	.	TRBJ2-1	TGTGCCAGCACTCCCCTTTGGCTAGCAGACAATGAGCAGTTCTTC	CASTPLWLADNEQFF
TRBV6-4	.	.	TRBJ2-1	TGTGCCAGCAGTCCGACTGCCAGCTCCTACAATGAGCAGTTCTTC	CASSPTASSYNEQFF
TRBV28	.	.	TRBJ2-1	TGTGCCAGCAGTTCCGGGTCCGGGGGGCCCTACAATGAGCAGTTCTTC	CASSSGSGGPYNEQFF
TRBV28	.	.	TRBJ2-1	TGTGCCAGCAGTCTTGGGGGACAGCAGTTCTTC	CASSLGGQQFF
TRBV28	TRBD1	.	TRBJ1-5	TGTGCCAGCAGTTTAGCCCGGGACAGGGGGGAGCGTTTT	CASSLARDRGERF
TRBV6-1	.	.	TRBJ2-6	TGTGCCAGCAGTGAAGCAGGGGGACGGGCCAACGTCCTGACTTTC	CASSEAGGRANVLTF
TRBV6-5	.	.	TRBJ2-7	TGTGCCAGCAGCTCTAGCTGGCAGGAGCAGTACTTC	CASSSSWQEQYF
TRBV27	TRBD1	.	TRBJ2-3	TGTGCCAGCAGCTACCTAGGGGGCGATACGCAGTATTTT	CASSYLGGDTQYF
TRBV6-4	.	.	TRBJ2-2	TGTGCCAGCAGTGACAGGGACCACACCGGGGAGCTGTTTTTT	CASSDRDHTGELFF
TRBV18	TRBD1	.	TRBJ1-2	TGTGCCAGCTCACCGAAGACAGGGCCTTATTCCAACTATGGCTACACCTTC	CASSPKTGPYSNYGYTF
TRBV27	TRBD1	once	TRBJ1-2	TGTGCCAGCAGTTTCTTTGGGACAGGACAATATGGCTACACCTTC	CASSFFGTGQYGYTF
TRBV18	TRBD2	.	TRBJ2-1	TGTGCCAGCTCACCACCCTCGGCTAGCGGGTCCGTGAATGAGCAGTTCTTC	CASSPPSASGSVNEQFF
TRBV7-6	TRBD2	.	TRBJ2-7	TGTGCCAGCAGCTATAGAGCAGCGGGAGAGGGTGACGAGCAGTACTTC	CASSYRAAGEGDEQYF